This T cell receptor beta chain is from a study of blood T cell repertoires in COVID-19. Overall study: The analysed material was cDNA or gDNA that came from T cells, B-cell-depleted T cells, or PBMCs.

Original analysis: Reference gene primer amplification gave estimated nucleated cell counts. Here immunoSEQ multiplex PCR was the method, and the copy in TCRdb shows in-frame clones only, minus some. V and J calls and clone size are copied from that table; D and trimming were computed from the DNA. The data hold 250,000 to 300,000 clones, with roughly 91% observed a single time. Germline lookup yields CDR1 SGHTA and CDR2 FQGNSA. This CDR3 is built from 15 residues. V shed 1 base, J shed 7 bases, and the junction held 4 bases outside the gene matches. Sequenced material: PBMCs or T cells enriched from blood (not recorded which). The chain joins TRBV7-2 to TRBJ1-4; 9 bases align to TRBD1. The sequence derives from a woman aged 55-69 years who had recovered from COVID-19. The CDR3 protein is CASSLGSTGGEKLFF. CDR3 sequence (DNA): TGTGCCAGCAGCTTAGGGTCGACAGGGGGTGAAAAACTGTTTTTT.